The 25 T cell receptor beta chains below come from one sample, sequenced in a study of OX40 agonist ivuxolimab in advanced cancers. Sequencing was performed with immunoSEQ multiplex PCR; in TCRdb, only in-frame clones are kept and a portion is missing. This table has about 49,000 clones, about 80% appearing once. The starting material was CD4+ or CD8+ T cells sorted from blood, obtained in a trial of the OX40 agonist ivuxolimab. These receptors were obtained from an adult with an advanced solid tumor such as melanoma, head and neck, liver or kidney cancer.

A few counts support this clone. This chain links TRBV25-1 with TRBJ2-1; 7 positions agree with TRBD2. Germline V gene sequence: CDR1 MGHDK, CDR2 SYGVNS. V trimming: 2 bases; J trimming: 3 bases; junction bases outside the gene matches: 1. The CDR3 spans 14 residues. CDR3 amino acids: CASSETSVYNEQFF. CDR3 DNA: TGTGCCAGCAGTGAAACTAGCGTCTACAATGAGCAGTTCTTC.

This clone was found a few times. The rearrangement links TRBV27 to TRBJ2-7; TRBD2 agrees at 10 bases. V lost 5 bases and J lost 0; bases outside the gene matches: 7. Germline V gives CDR1 MNHEY, CDR2 SMNVEV (reference sequence). This CDR3 has 16 amino acids. The CDR3 loop reads CASSPWTSGSSYEQYF. CDR3 nucleotide sequence: TGTGCCAGCAGTCCCTGGACTAGCGGAAGCTCCTACGAGCAGTACTTC.

The V gene is TRBV5-6, the J gene TRBJ1-5; no firm D call. The CDR3 totals 12 residues. Trimming took off 4 bases at V and 5 bases at J, with 7 bases between the two ends. CDR1 is SGHDT, CDR2 YYEEEE, per germline. The CDR3 DNA reads as TGTGCCAGCAGCATGGGTGATCAGCCCCAGCATTTT. This translates into CASSMGDQPQHF.

This chain connects TRBV5-1 to TRBJ2-2, with TRBD2 matching over 7 bases. The germline gives CDR1 SGHRS, CDR2 YFSETQ. This CDR3 has 16 amino acids. With 0 bases clipped from V and 4 bases from J, the junction kept 6 bases outside the gene matches. CDR3 sequence reads: CASSLEAGEGTGELFF. CDR3 bases: TGCGCCAGCAGCTTGGAGGCGGGAGAGGGCACCGGGGAGCTGTTTTTT.

The chain is built from TRBV27 and TRBJ2-1; TRBD2 matches at 11 bases. With V trimmed by 2 bases and J by 0 bases, 12 bases remained unmatched. Germline CDR1 and CDR2: MNHEY and SMNVEV (reference sequence). CDR3 length equals 20 residues. The CDR3 region has the DNA TGTGCCAGCAGTTTACTAAGGACTAGCGGGTTCCAAAGCTCCTACAATGAGCAGTTCTTC. Its protein product is CASSLLRTSGFQSSYNEQFF.

The chain links TRBV11-3 to TRBJ2-6, with no clear D. V was shortened by 5 bases and J by 4 bases, with 15 bases between the two germline ends. Germline loops: CDR1 SGHNT, CDR2 YENEEA. This CDR3 spans 16 amino acids. The CDR3 reads CASSPYSRSGANVLTF. CDR3 nucleotides: TGTGCCAGCAGCCCATACAGCAGGTCCGGGGCCAACGTCCTGACTTTC.

The chain uses TRBV5-1 and TRBJ2-2, with D maybe TRBD2 (7 bases). CDR3 length: 15 residues. Germline V CDR1 and CDR2: SGHRS, YFSETQ. V lost 6 bases, J lost 4 bases, and 16 bases lay in between. The CDR3 DNA is TGCGCCAGCACCAGTGGCGGGGGCGGCACCGGGGAGCTGTTTTTT. Encoded protein: CASTSGGGGTGELFF.

V and J are TRBV6-1 and TRBJ1-3; 7 bases map to TRBD1. In germline, CDR1 is MNHNS, CDR2 SASEGT. V gave up 7 bases and J gave up 0 bases; unmatched junction bases: 6. CDR3 length: 15 residues. The CDR3 loop reads CASIRGQLSGNTIYF. DNA of the CDR3: TGTGCCAGCATCAGGGGACAGCTCTCTGGAAACACCATATATTTT.

The V and J genes are TRBV9 and TRBJ2-2; 10 bases match TRBD2. This CDR3 comprises 17 residues. Germline-derived CDR1 and CDR2 are SGDLS and YYNGEE. Unmatched junction bases numbered 11, after V lost 3 bases and J lost 6 bases. CDR3 in amino acids: CASSESSGSLRSGELFF. As DNA, the CDR3 is TGTGCCAGCAGCGAGTCTAGCGGGAGTCTAAGATCCGGGGAGCTGTTTTTT.

This sequence joins TRBV18 and TRBJ2-2; 10 bases align to TRBD2. Germline assignment: CDR1 KGHSH and CDR2 LQKENI. Losses at the gene ends were 2 bases for V and 6 bases for J; bases not matched to a gene: 6. There are 16 residues in the CDR3. CDR3 residues: CASSPSSGSGAGELFF. CDR3 nucleotides: TGTGCCAGCTCACCATCTAGCGGGAGTGGTGCCGGGGAGCTGTTTTTT.

The V gene is TRBV11-2, the J gene TRBJ2-1; 13 nucleotides align to TRBD2. Germline-derived CDR1 and CDR2 are SGHAT and FQNNGV. The CDR3 is made up of 17 amino acids. V was pared by 5 bases and J by 0 bases, with 4 bases of the junction left unmatched. The CDR3: CASSRLAGGTSYNEQFF. The CDR3 DNA sequence: TGTGCCAGCAGCCGACTAGCGGGAGGAACCTCCTACAATGAGCAGTTCTTC.

The rearrangement uses TRBV7-9 and TRBJ2-3; possible D gene TRBD1, 7 bases. V lost 5 bases to trimming and J lost 3 bases, with 15 bases between them. Germline CDR1 is SEHNR and CDR2 is FQNEAQ (reference sequence). The CDR3 runs 15 residues. Written as DNA, the CDR3 is TGTGCCAGCAGCGACGAGGAGGGGGCGACAGATACGCAGTATTTT. Its protein is CASSDEEGATDTQYF.

The chain links TRBV9 to TRBJ2-2, with no clear D. The CDR3 runs 14 residues. V lost 4 bases and J 0 bases, leaving 7 bases between the germline ends. Per the germline V gene, CDR1 is SGDLS and CDR2 is YYNGEE. The CDR3 loop reads CASSPRTNTGELFF. For the CDR3, the DNA is TGTGCCAGCAGCCCCCGGACGAACACCGGGGAGCTGTTTTTT.

This chain links TRBV9 with TRBJ2-7; unclear D gene. V was cut by 0 bases and J by 0 bases, with 7 bases left in between. CDR1 and CDR2 (germline): SGDLS, YYNGEE. CDR3 length equals 14 residues. Here the CDR3 reads CASSVGGSSYEQYF. The CDR3 DNA follows: TGTGCCAGCAGCGTAGGTGGGTCCTCCTACGAGCAGTACTTC.

V usage is TRBV30 and J usage is TRBJ2-2, with D possibly matching TRBD1 (5 bases). Germline V gene sequence: CDR1 GTSNPN, CDR2 SVGIG (reference sequence). The ends were cut back, 0 bases at V and 4 bases at J, with 9 bases in the middle. This CDR3 spans 14 amino acids. CDR3 sequence reads: CAWSVLGLTGELFF. The CDR3, as DNA: TGTGCCTGGAGTGTGTTGGGGCTCACCGGGGAGCTGTTTTTT.

The V call is TRBV28, the J call TRBJ2-1, with a possible D match to TRBD2 (5 bases). V gave up 6 bases and J gave up 0 bases, with 12 bases separating them. The CDR3 is 15 amino acids. Looked up from germline, CDR1 is MDHEN and CDR2 is SYDVKM. CDR3 protein: CASRTGSSSYNEQFF. The CDR3 DNA sequence: TGTGCCAGCAGGACGGGGTCCAGCTCCTACAATGAGCAGTTCTTC.

This chain connects TRBV4-3 to TRBJ1-2; no reliable D call. V gave up 2 bases and J gave up 3 bases, with 16 bases separating them. CDR1 is LGHNA and CDR2 is YSLEER in the germline V gene. There are 16 residues in the CDR3. The CDR3 is CASSQIGWGEDYGYTF. CDR3 nucleotides: TGCGCCAGCAGCCAAATCGGTTGGGGAGAAGACTATGGCTACACCTTC.

This clone appeared a few times. V is TRBV4-1 and J is TRBJ2-3; 7 bases agree with TRBD1. The CDR3 runs 14 residues. J gave up 4 bases and V 4 bases, and 5 bases lay outside the gene matches. Germline lookup yields CDR1 MGHRA and CDR2 YSYEKL. CDR3 nucleotides: TGCGCCAGCAGCCGATCCGACAGGGCAGATACGCAGTATTTT. It codes for CASSRSDRADTQYF.

The rearrangement links TRBV7-8 to TRBJ1-5; TRBD1 matches at 8 bases. The CDR3 sequence is 14 residues long. CDR1 SGHVS and CDR2 FQNEAQ come from the germline V gene. Losses at the gene ends were 4 bases for V and 7 bases for J; bases not matched to a gene: 6. The CDR3 DNA follows: TGTGCCAGCAGCTCAGACAGGGGCGAACAGCCCCAGCATTTT. As protein: CASSSDRGEQPQHF.

J is TRBJ1-1 and V is TRBV19; D ambiguous. V was shortened by 9 bases and J by 6 bases, with 11 bases between the two germline ends. Germline CDR1 reads LNHDA; CDR2 reads SQIVND (reference sequence). The CDR3 contains 11 residues. As DNA, the CDR3 is TGTGCCAGCCGCACAGCGTCTGAAGCTTTCTTT. This gives the protein CASRTASEAFF. The complete variable domain, with remaining parts taken from reference TRBV19 and TRBJ1-1, reads DGGITQSPKYLFRKEGQNVTLSCEQNLNHDAMYWYRQDPGQGLRLIYYSQIVNDFQKGDIAEGYSVSREKKESFPLTVTSAQKNPTAFYLCASRTASEAFFGQGTRLTVV.

The J gene is TRBJ2-1, the V gene TRBV7-2, with D hard to call. The germline V gene encodes CDR1 SGHTA and CDR2 FQGNSA. The CDR3 totals 12 residues. V lost 6 bases to trimming and J lost 5 bases, with 8 bases between them. The CDR3 DNA reads as TGTGCCAGCAGAAGCTTTAACAATGAGCAGTTCTTC. Amino acids: CASRSFNNEQFF.

The chain combines TRBV18 with TRBJ2-1; 12 nucleotides line up with TRBD2. The germline V gene encodes CDR1 KGHSH and CDR2 LQKENI. Trimming removed 5 bases from V and 5 bases from J; junction bases left unmatched: 7. This CDR3 is 16 amino acids long. CDR3: CASSTATSGGHNEQFF. CDR3 in DNA: TGTGCCAGCTCAACTGCGACTAGCGGGGGTCACAATGAGCAGTTCTTC.

V is TRBV11-2 and J is TRBJ2-2, with D possibly being TRBD1 (6 bases). From germline, CDR1 is SGHAT and CDR2 FQNNGV. The CDR3 totals 16 residues. Trimming took 8 bases from V and 1 from J, leaving 17 bases between them. CDR3 sequence (DNA): TGTGCCAGCCGCCACCTCAGGGGCGGGAACACCGGGGAGCTGTTTTTT. Amino acid sequence: CASRHLRGGNTGELFF.

The chain links TRBV27 to TRBJ1-2; D might be TRBD1 (5 bases). The germline gives CDR1 MNHEY, CDR2 SMNVEV (reference sequence). There are 13 residues in the CDR3. V was pared by 2 bases and J by 4 bases, with 8 bases between. CDR3 residues: CASSLGTAYGYTF. CDR3 in DNA: TGTGCCAGCAGTTTAGGGACGGCCTATGGCTACACCTTC.

The rearrangement joins TRBV5-6 to TRBJ2-2, with D perhaps matching TRBD1 (5 bases). V dropped 3 bases and J dropped 5 bases, with 14 bases sitting between them. Germline CDR1 SGHDT, CDR2 YYEEEE. This CDR3 spans 15 amino acids. The DNA for the CDR3 is TGTGCCAGCAGCTCACGCTACAGGTTTACCGGGGAGCTGTTTTTT. Translated: CASSSRYRFTGELFF.